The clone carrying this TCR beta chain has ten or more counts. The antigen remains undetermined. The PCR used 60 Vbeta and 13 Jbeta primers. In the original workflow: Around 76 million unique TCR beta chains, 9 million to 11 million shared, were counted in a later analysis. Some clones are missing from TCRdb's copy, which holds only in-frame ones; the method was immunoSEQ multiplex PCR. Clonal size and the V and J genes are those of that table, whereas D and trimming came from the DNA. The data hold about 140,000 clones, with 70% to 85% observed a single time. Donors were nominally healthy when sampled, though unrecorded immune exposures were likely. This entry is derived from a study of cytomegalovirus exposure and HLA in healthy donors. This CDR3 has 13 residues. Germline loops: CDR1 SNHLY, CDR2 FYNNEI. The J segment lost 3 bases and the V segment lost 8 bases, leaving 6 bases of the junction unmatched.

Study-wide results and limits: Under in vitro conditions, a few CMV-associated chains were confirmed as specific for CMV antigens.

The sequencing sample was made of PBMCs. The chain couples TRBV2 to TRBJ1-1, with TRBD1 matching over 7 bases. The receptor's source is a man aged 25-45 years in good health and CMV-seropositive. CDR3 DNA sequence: TGTGCCAGCGGGGGACAGATCGACACTGAAGCTTTCTTT. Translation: CASGGQIDTEAFF.